This entry concerns a single T cell receptor beta chain. Its matching antigen is unknown. These data originate in a study of T cell responses to AZD1222 COVID-19 vaccine. The CDR3 covers 15 residues. Germline CDR1 is LNHNV and CDR2 is YYDKDF (reference sequence). Trimming took off 0 bases at V and 3 bases at J, with 9 bases between the two ends. General observations from the study: Donor demographics were predominantly white British with a female majority; clonal diversity may be underestimated.

The method was immunoSEQ multiplex PCR; TCRdb's version includes in-frame clones alone and lacks a portion of them. This table has some 150,000 clones, 90% appearing once. The chain is built from TRBV15 and TRBJ1-5, with D perhaps TRBD1 (5 bases). This TCR was sampled from an adult in good health. Source: peripheral blood, taken on day 0 of AZD1222 vaccination. For the CDR3, the DNA is TGTGCCACCAGCAGAGACGACAGTGACAATCAGCCCCAGCATTTT. Translated: CATSRDDSDNQPQHF.